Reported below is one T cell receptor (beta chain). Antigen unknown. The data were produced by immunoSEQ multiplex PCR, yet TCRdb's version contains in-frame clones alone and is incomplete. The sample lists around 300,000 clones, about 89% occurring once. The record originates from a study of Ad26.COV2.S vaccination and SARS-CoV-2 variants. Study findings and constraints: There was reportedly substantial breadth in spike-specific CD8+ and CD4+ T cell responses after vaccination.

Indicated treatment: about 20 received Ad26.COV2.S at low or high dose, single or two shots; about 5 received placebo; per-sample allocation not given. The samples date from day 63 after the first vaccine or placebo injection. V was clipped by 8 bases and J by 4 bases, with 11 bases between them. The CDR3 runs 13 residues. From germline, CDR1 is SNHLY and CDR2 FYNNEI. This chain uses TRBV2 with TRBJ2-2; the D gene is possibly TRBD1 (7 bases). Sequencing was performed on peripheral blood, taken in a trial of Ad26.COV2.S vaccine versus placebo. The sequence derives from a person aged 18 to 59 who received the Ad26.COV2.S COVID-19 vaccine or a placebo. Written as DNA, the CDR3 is TGTGCCAGCGCAGGGGGGAGCACCGGGGAGCTGTTTTTT. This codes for CASAGGSTGELFF. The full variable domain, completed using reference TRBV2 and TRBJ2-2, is EPEVTQTPSHQVTQMGQEVILRCVPISNHLYFYWYRQILGQKVEFLVSFYNNEISEKSEIFDDQFSVERPDGSNFTLKIRSTKLEDSAMYFCASAGGSTGELFFGEGSRLTVL.